This TCR beta chain derives from a study of cytotoxic CD8 clonotypes in ibrutinib-treated CLL (dated by TCRdb to the early 2020s). Background on the whole study: The cohort included around 16 treatment-naive and eleven to twelve relapsed/refractory patients; roughly 17 were IGHV unmutated. On average, each sample had approximately 250,000 productive templates and tens of thousands of productive rearrangements. Partial responses were observed in some 24 patients and complete responses in 2; after a median follow-up of roughly 62 months, remission was maintained in roughly 15 patients and progression was observed in roughly twelve. Every sample from remission and from progressive disease was obtained while the patients were still on ibrutinib. Longitudinal samples were obtainable from about 30% of the 86 participants in the trial. Cryopreserved peripheral blood mononuclear cells were collected at three points: before therapy, at response, and at either sustained remission or disease progression. The response samples were drawn at a median of around eleven months into treatment, with a range of about 6 to 36 months. What the study reported, not specific to this receptor: At baseline, clonality was higher than in age-matched healthy donors and showed a strong correlation with circulating CD8+ T-cell counts. Clonality increased at ibrutinib response, stayed stable in sustained remission, and fell back toward baseline at progression. Sampling times were not matched between sustained-remission and progressing patients, and lymph node repertoires were not studied. Public clonotypes were found to be uncommon and were observed to contract or remain stable during treatment; the increase in clonality was shown to reflect expansion of private clonotypes at ibrutinib response.

Each clonotype received, on average, around 9.6x coverage in deep resolution sequencing performed on a MiSeq, where the target depth lay between 1 in 1 million and 1 in 200,000 T cells. The immunoSEQ hsTCRB Kit was used to generate TCR beta libraries. The source study handled its data this way. Data were analyzed with ImmunoSEQ Data Assistant and ImmunoSEQ Analyzer, with V, D and J genes assigned per IMGT definitions. Clonality, which ranges from 0 to 1, was calculated as one minus the normalized Shannon entropy of productive rearrangement frequencies. Only overrepresented clonotypes making up at least 0.05% of the repertoire of each patient were included in the public clonotype analysis. About twelve repertoires from age-matched healthy donors, obtained from immuneACCESS, served as clonality controls. TCRdb retrieved this table from immuneACCESS and kept in-frame rearrangements only. Not all clones are present; in checked studies, unresolved V genes account for under half, and no reason is known for the remainder. D and trimming were read from the DNA, whereas the V and J calls and clone size are those reported in that table. Recorded for this sample are approximately 50,000 clones; 60% to 75% of them occurred a single time. Around 13% of the sample comes from the top ten.

Remarks on this clone: The antigen it binds to is not known. No clone much larger than this one lies a single base away; base qualities are absent.

The germline V gene supplies CDR1 WSHSY and CDR2 SAAADI. V is cut by 3 bases and J by 2 bases, and the space between the germline ends is 11 bases. Including cysteine and phenylalanine, the CDR3 has 16 amino acids. Kept here is only the CDR3 DNA, which spans 48 bases and is read in frame from base 1. The time point label of this sample denotes: about twelve months on ibrutinib. Roughly 2 micrograms of genomic DNA were extracted from cryopreserved PBMCs for TCR beta library preparation. Longitudinal blood samples from CLL patients receiving ibrutinib monotherapy were subjected to high-throughput TCR beta sequencing. The patients were enrolled in a single-center, open-label phase 2 trial of ibrutinib monotherapy.

The chain employs TRBV10-2 and TRBJ2-6; TRBD1 could be the D gene, as 6 bases match. The TCR originated in a human donor with chronic lymphocytic leukemia. The material was PBMCs, obtained after 12 months of ibrutinib treatment. For the CDR3, the sequence is CASSDRGQPGANVLTF. The base sequence is TGCGCCAGCAGTGACAGGGGCCAACCTGGGGCCAACGTCCTGACTTTC.